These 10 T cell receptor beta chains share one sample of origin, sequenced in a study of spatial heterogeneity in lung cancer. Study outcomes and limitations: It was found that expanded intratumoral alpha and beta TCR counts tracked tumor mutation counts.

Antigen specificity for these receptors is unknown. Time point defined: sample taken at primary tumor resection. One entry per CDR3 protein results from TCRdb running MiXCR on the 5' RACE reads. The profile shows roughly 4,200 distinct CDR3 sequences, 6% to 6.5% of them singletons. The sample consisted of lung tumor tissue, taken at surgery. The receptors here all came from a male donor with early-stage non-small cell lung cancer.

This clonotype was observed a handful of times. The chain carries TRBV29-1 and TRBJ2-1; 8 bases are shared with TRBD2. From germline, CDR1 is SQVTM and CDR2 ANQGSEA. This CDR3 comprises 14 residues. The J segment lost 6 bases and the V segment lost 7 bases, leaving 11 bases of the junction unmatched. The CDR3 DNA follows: TGCAGCGCCCGGCCCAGCGGGAGCCCCAATGAGCAGTTCTTC. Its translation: CSARPSGSPNEQFF.

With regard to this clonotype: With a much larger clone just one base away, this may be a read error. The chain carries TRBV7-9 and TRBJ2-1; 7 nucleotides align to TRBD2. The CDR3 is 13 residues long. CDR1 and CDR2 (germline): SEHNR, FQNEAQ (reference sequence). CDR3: CASSSGDYNERFF. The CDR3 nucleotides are TGTGCCAGCAGCTCCGGGGACTACAATGAGCGGTTCTTC.

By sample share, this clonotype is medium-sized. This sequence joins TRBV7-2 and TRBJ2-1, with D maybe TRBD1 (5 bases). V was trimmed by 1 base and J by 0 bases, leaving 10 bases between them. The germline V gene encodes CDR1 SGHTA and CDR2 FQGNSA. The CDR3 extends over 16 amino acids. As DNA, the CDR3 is TGTGCCAGCAGCTTAGTAGGGGCGAGCTCCTACAATGAGCAGTTCTTC. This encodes CASSLVGASSYNEQFF.

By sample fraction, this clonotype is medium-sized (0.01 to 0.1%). CDR3 bases: TGCGCCAGCAGCCAAGACGAGGGACGGTATAATGAAAAACTGTTTTTT. Translating it yields CASSQDEGRYNEKLFF. The rearrangement joins TRBV4-3 to TRBJ1-4; D perhaps matches TRBD1 (5 bases). Germline loops: CDR1 LGHNA, CDR2 YSLEER. The CDR3 sequence is 16 residues long. V dropped 0 bases and J dropped 4 bases, with 12 bases sitting between them.

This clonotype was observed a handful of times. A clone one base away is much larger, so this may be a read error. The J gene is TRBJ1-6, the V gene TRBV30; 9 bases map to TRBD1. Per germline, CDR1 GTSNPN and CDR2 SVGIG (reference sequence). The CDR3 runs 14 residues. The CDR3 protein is CARSADRGNSPLHF. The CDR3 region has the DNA TGTGCCCGGAGTGCGGACAGGGGCAATTCACCCCTCCACTTT.

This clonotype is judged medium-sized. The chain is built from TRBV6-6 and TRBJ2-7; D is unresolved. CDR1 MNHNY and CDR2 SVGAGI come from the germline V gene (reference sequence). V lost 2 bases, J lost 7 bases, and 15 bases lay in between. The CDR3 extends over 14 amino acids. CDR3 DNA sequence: TGTGCCAGCAGTTACGGGCAGGACCTGCGGGAGCAGTACTTC. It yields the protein CASSYGQDLREQYF.

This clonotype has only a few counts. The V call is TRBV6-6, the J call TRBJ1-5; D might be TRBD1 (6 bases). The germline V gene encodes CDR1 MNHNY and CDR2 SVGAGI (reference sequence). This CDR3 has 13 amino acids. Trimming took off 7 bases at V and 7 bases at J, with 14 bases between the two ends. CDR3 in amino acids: CASKLGGAQPQHF. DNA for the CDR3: TGTGCCAGCAAGTTGGGGGGCGCACAGCCCCAGCATTTT.

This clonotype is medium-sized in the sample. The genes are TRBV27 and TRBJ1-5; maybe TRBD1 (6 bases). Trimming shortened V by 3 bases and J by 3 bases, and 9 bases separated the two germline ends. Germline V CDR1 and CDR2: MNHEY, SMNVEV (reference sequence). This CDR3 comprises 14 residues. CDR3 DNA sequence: TGTGCCAGCAGTTTGGCAGGGGACAATCAGCCCCAGCATTTT. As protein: CASSLAGDNQPQHF.

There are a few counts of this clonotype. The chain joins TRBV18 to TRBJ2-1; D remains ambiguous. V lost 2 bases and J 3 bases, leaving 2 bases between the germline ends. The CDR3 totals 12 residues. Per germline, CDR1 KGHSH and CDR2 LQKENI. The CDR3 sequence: CASSPSYNEQFF. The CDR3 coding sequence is TGTGCCAGCTCACCAAGCTACAATGAGCAGTTCTTC.

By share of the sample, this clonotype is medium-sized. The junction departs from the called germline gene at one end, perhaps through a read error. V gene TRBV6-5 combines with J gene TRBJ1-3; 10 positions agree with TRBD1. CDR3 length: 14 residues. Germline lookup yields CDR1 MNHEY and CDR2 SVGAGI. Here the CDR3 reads CASSFGQGEYTIHF. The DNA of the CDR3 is TGTGCCAGCAGTTTCGGACAGGGGGAATACACCATACATTTT.